One sample yielded the 7 T cell receptor beta chains listed below, sequenced in a study of cytomegalovirus exposure and HLA in healthy donors. In the PCR, 60 Vbeta and 13 Jbeta primers were used. This table comes from immunoSEQ multiplex PCR, and its TCRdb copy is limited to in-frame clones, with some not included. The sample gives 150,000 or so clones, roughly 10% of which show up once; 1.5% to 2% is in the top ten. Sequences were obtained from PBMCs. All receptors come from a man between 45 and 60 years old in good health and CMV-seronegative.

V and J are TRBV12-5 and TRBJ1-2; TRBD1 might be the D (6 bases). This CDR3 region has 15 residues. Trimming shortened V by 5 bases and J by 0 bases, and 13 bases separated the two germline ends. CDR1 is LGHNT and CDR2 is FRNRAP in the germline V gene. The DNA for the CDR3 is TGTGCTAGTGGTATCACGCAGGGGACTAACTATGGCTACACCTTC. It translates to CASGITQGTNYGYTF.

This clone was seen a few times. This rearrangement joins TRBV2 to TRBJ1-2; 9 bases agree with TRBD1. V dropped 2 bases and J dropped 8; count of bases not matched to a gene: 9. Germline values: CDR1 SNHLY, CDR2 FYNNEI. The CDR3 length is 15 residues. CDR3 nucleotides: TGTGCCAGCAGTGAAAGGGGACAGGGAGGGGGGGGCTACACCTTC. Amino acids: CASSERGQGGGGYTF.

Written as DNA, the CDR3 is TGTGCCAGCGATATGGGCGGGCCATCGTCGGAGACCCAGTACTTC. Its translation: CASDMGGPSSETQYF. The genes are TRBV28 and TRBJ2-5; TRBD2 might be the D (5 bases). This CDR3 is 15 amino acids long. Germline CDR1 MDHEN, CDR2 SYDVKM. V lost 8 bases, J lost 5 bases, and 21 bases lay in between.

This clone has only a few counts. V and J are TRBV6-1 and TRBJ2-3, with a possible D match to TRBD2 (7 bases). Germline V CDR1 and CDR2: MNHNS, SASEGT. Deletions cut 4 bases from V and 0 bases from J, with 20 bases between. This CDR3 is 18 amino acids long. Written as DNA, the CDR3 is TGTGCCAGCAGTGGTCTAACGGGGGCGGGGGATAGCACAGATACGCAGTATTTT. It codes for CASSGLTGAGDSTDTQYF.

This clone was counted only a few times. V gene TRBV6-1 combines with J gene TRBJ1-1; D not resolved. The CDR3 sequence is 13 residues long. Looked up from germline, CDR1 is MNHNS and CDR2 is SASEGT. Trimming stripped 5 bases from V and 4 bases from J, with 11 bases between. The CDR3 is CASSLSPGTEAFF. The CDR3 bases are TGTGCCAGCAGTTTAAGTCCGGGCACTGAAGCTTTCTTT.

The rearrangement links TRBV2 to TRBJ1-2, with 11 bases identical to TRBD1. The germline V gene has CDR1 SNHLY and CDR2 FYNNEI. CDR3 length equals 15 residues. J gave up 2 bases and V 6 bases, and 5 bases lay outside the gene matches. The CDR3 sequence: CASSVGQGVNYGYTF. CDR3 in DNA: TGTGCCAGCAGCGTGGGACAGGGGGTAAACTATGGCTACACCTTC.

This chain links TRBV5-1 with TRBJ2-5; 7 bases align to TRBD2. V lost 4 bases to trimming and J lost 4 bases; unmatched junction nucleotides: 7. Germline V CDR1 and CDR2: SGHRS, YFSETQ. This CDR3 is 14 amino acids long. The CDR3 spells CASSPMGRGETQYF. The CDR3 DNA is TGCGCCAGCAGCCCGATGGGGAGGGGAGAGACCCAGTACTTC. The variable domain in full, completed from reference TRBV5-1 and TRBJ2-5, reads KAGVTQTPRYLIKTRGQQVTLSCSPISGHRSVSWYQQTPGQGLQFLFEYFSETQRNKGNFPGRFSGRQFSNSRSEMNVSTLELGDSALYLCASSPMGRGETQYFGPGTRLLVL.